These 4 T cell receptor beta chains share one sample of origin, sequenced in a study of blood T cell repertoires in COVID-19. The repertoire was sequenced with immunoSEQ multiplex PCR; TCRdb's copy has only in-frame clones and lacks some. The sample yields a few hundred thousand clones, 70% to 90% seen once. The sequenced material came from peripheral blood. These receptors all stem from a woman between 65 and 79 years old with acute or convalescent COVID-19.

The rearrangement links TRBV12-3 or TRBV12-4 to TRBJ2-5; D is unresolved. V lost 1 base, J lost 0 bases, and 3 bases lay in between. The CDR3 loop spans 13 amino acids. CDR3 in amino acids: CASSLGDQETQYF. CDR3 sequence (DNA): TGTGCCAGCAGTTTAGGAGACCAAGAGACCCAGTACTTC.

This sequence joins TRBV6-5 and TRBJ1-3; 7 bases align to TRBD1. The V gene end was trimmed by 0 bases and the J gene end by 3 bases; junction bases not matched to a gene: 2. The CDR3 covers 15 residues. The germline V gene encodes CDR1 MNHEY and CDR2 SVGAGI. The CDR3 sequence: CASSYSGTVGNTIYF. DNA of the CDR3: TGTGCCAGCAGTTACTCTGGGACAGTTGGAAACACCATATATTTT.

This sequence joins TRBV5-4 and TRBJ2-7; D may be TRBD2 (6 bases). The CDR3 sequence is 15 residues long. CDR1 SGHNT and CDR2 YYREEE come from the germline V gene (reference sequence). V lost 4 bases to trimming and J lost 3 bases, with 17 bases between them. The CDR3 DNA follows: TGTGCCAGCAGCCGCCGTACGGCGGGACTCTACGAGCAGTACTTC. This sequence encodes CASSRRTAGLYEQYF.

This clone was counted between two and nine times. The same CDR3 is also encoded by other DNA sequences in this sample. The chain recombines TRBV29-1 with TRBJ2-5; no clear D gene. The germline CDR1 and CDR2 sequences are SQVTM and ANQGSEA. The V end was cut by 5 bases, the J end by 5 bases, with 18 bases between. This CDR3 has 14 residues. The CDR3 bases are TGCAGCGTTACCTCTCATCGGTCCGGGGAGACCCAGTACTTC. This gives the protein CSVTSHRSGETQYF.